The rows below give T cell receptor beta chains drawn from one sample of a study of blood T cell repertoires in COVID-19. Sequencing used immunoSEQ multiplex PCR; TCRdb keeps in-frame clones, though not all of them. The sample lists roughly 40,000 clones, more than 65% occurring once. Material for sequencing was peripheral blood. These receptor sequences come from a man aged 70 or older with acute or convalescent COVID-19. CDR3s include the opening cysteine and the closing phenylalanine or tryptophan. D genes are given only for firm matches. Part of the rows lack a size; the others show once, few, many or a class for expanded clones.

j_gene: TRBJ2-2; abundance: NA; d_gene: NA; v_gene: TRBV7-3; CDR3aa: CASSSTRTDGELFF; CDR3nt: TGTGCCAGCAGCTCGACTAGAACGGACGGGGAGCTGTTTTTT
j_gene: TRBJ2-5; abundance: few; d_gene: TRBD1; v_gene: TRBV5-1; CDR3aa: CASSLRTGGAGETQYF; CDR3nt: TGCGCCAGCAGCTTGAGGACAGGGGGCGCGGGAGAGACCCAGTACTTC
j_gene: TRBJ1-3; abundance: NA; d_gene: NA; v_gene: TRBV3-1/TRBV3-2; CDR3aa: CASSQNRWRNTIYF; CDR3nt: TGTGCCAGCAGCCAAAACAGGTGGAGAAACACCATATATTTT
j_gene: TRBJ1-1; abundance: NA; d_gene: NA; v_gene: TRBV25-1; CDR3aa: CASSESQGTEAFF; CDR3nt: TGTGCCAGCAGTGAATCTCAGGGTACTGAAGCTTTCTTT
j_gene: TRBJ2-3; abundance: NA; d_gene: TRBD2; v_gene: TRBV6-5; CDR3aa: CASKAGGGTDTQYF; CDR3nt: TGTGCCAGCAAGGCGGGGGGGGGCACAGATACGCAGTATTTT
j_gene: TRBJ1-2; abundance: NA; d_gene: TRBD1; v_gene: TRBV4-2; CDR3aa: CASSTRTGADNYGYTF; CDR3nt: TGTGCCAGCAGCACCCGGACAGGGGCGGATAACTATGGCTACACCTTC
j_gene: TRBJ1-2; abundance: medium-sized; d_gene: TRBD1; v_gene: TRBV11-2; CDR3aa: CASSPGQDYGYTF; CDR3nt: TGTGCCAGCAGCCCGGGACAGGACTATGGCTACACCTTC
j_gene: TRBJ2-5; abundance: NA; d_gene: TRBD2; v_gene: TRBV19; CDR3aa: CASRASGNRETQYF; CDR3nt: TGTGCCAGTAGGGCTAGCGGGAATAGAGAGACCCAGTACTTC
j_gene: TRBJ2-7; abundance: few; d_gene: TRBD2; v_gene: TRBV2; CDR3aa: CASRVTSGPYEQYF; CDR3nt: TGTGCCAGCAGGGTGACTAGCGGCCCCTACGAGCAGTACTTC
j_gene: TRBJ2-2; abundance: NA; d_gene: TRBD1; v_gene: TRBV7-9; CDR3aa: CASSSWAGGVGELFF; CDR3nt: TGTGCCAGCAGCTCATGGGCAGGGGGAGTCGGGGAGCTGTTTTTT
j_gene: TRBJ2-7; abundance: NA; d_gene: NA; v_gene: TRBV28; CDR3aa: CASALGGASYEQYF; CDR3nt: TGTGCCAGCGCCCTTGGGGGGGCGTCCTACGAGCAGTACTTC
j_gene: TRBJ2-6; abundance: NA; d_gene: NA; v_gene: TRBV27; CDR3aa: CASAGFAGRGPSGANVLTF; CDR3nt: TGTGCCAGCGCTGGGTTCGCCGGCAGGGGCCCCTCTGGGGCCAACGTCCTGACTTTC
j_gene: TRBJ2-7; abundance: NA; d_gene: NA; v_gene: TRBV2; CDR3aa: CASSEDTLEQYF; CDR3nt: TGTGCCAGCAGTGAGGACACGCTCGAGCAGTACTTC
j_gene: TRBJ2-3; abundance: NA; d_gene: TRBD2; v_gene: TRBV5-4; CDR3aa: CASSLGRGGTDTQYF; CDR3nt: TGTGCCAGCAGCTTGGGTCGGGGGGGCACAGATACGCAGTATTTT
j_gene: TRBJ1-3; abundance: NA; d_gene: TRBD1; v_gene: TRBV4-1; CDR3aa: CASSQGQGPGNTIYF; CDR3nt: TGCGCCAGCAGCCAAGGACAGGGTCCCGGAAACACCATATATTTT
j_gene: TRBJ2-7; abundance: few; d_gene: NA; v_gene: TRBV27; CDR3aa: CASSFTGLSYEQYF; CDR3nt: TGTGCCAGCAGTTTCACAGGGCTCAGCTACGAGCAGTACTTC
j_gene: TRBJ2-7; abundance: NA; d_gene: TRBD1; v_gene: TRBV18; CDR3aa: CASSPDRGEQYF; CDR3nt: TGTGCCAGCTCACCGGACAGGGGCGAGCAGTACTTC
j_gene: TRBJ2-1; abundance: NA; d_gene: NA; v_gene: TRBV27; CDR3aa: CASSPRPDSYNEQFF; CDR3nt: TGTGCCAGCAGTCCGAGACCCGACAGCTACAATGAGCAGTTCTTC
j_gene: TRBJ1-3; abundance: once; d_gene: NA; v_gene: TRBV10-3; CDR3aa: CAISESRQGGNTIYF; CDR3nt: TGTGCCATCAGTGAGTCTAGGCAGGGTGGAAACACCATATATTTT
j_gene: TRBJ2-7; abundance: NA; d_gene: TRBD2; v_gene: TRBV2; CDR3aa: CASSASGRAGSEQYF; CDR3nt: TGTGCCTCCTCAGCTAGCGGGAGGGCCGGGTCCGAGCAGTACTTC
j_gene: TRBJ2-7; abundance: NA; d_gene: TRBD1; v_gene: TRBV28; CDR3aa: CASSPPRGGQGDEQYF; CDR3nt: TGTGCCAGCAGTCCACCCCGCGGGGGACAGGGGGACGAGCAGTACTTC
j_gene: TRBJ2-7; abundance: NA; d_gene: TRBD2; v_gene: TRBV7-6; CDR3aa: CASSFGGGPGGEQYF; CDR3nt: TGTGCCAGCAGCTTTGGGGGAGGGCCGGGGGGCGAGCAGTACTTC
j_gene: TRBJ1-5; abundance: NA; d_gene: NA; v_gene: TRBV10-2; CDR3aa: CASSDRSNQPQHF; CDR3nt: TGCGCCAGCAGTGATCGTAGCAATCAGCCCCAGCATTTT
j_gene: TRBJ1-5; abundance: NA; d_gene: NA; v_gene: TRBV24-1; CDR3aa: CATSGPGEDNQPQHF; CDR3nt: TGTGCCACCAGTGGGCCAGGGGAAGACAATCAGCCCCAGCATTTT
j_gene: TRBJ2-1; abundance: NA; d_gene: TRBD2; v_gene: TRBV27; CDR3aa: CATGAGTSTVEQFF; CDR3nt: TGTGCCACCGGGGCCGGGACTAGTACCGTTGAGCAGTTCTTC
j_gene: TRBJ2-1; abundance: NA; d_gene: TRBD2; v_gene: TRBV28; CDR3aa: CASSSASGTSYNEQFF; CDR3nt: TGTGCCAGCAGTTCGGCTAGCGGGACCTCCTACAATGAGCAGTTCTTC
j_gene: TRBJ2-7; abundance: NA; d_gene: NA; v_gene: TRBV10-3; CDR3aa: CAISEVNSYEQYF; CDR3nt: TGTGCCATCAGTGAGGTAAACTCCTACGAGCAGTACTTC
j_gene: TRBJ2-1; abundance: NA; d_gene: TRBD2; v_gene: TRBV2; CDR3aa: CASMRVAGVSYNEQFF; CDR3nt: TGTGCCAGCATGAGGGTAGCGGGAGTATCCTACAATGAGCAGTTCTTC
j_gene: TRBJ1-2; abundance: NA; d_gene: TRBD1; v_gene: TRBV5-1; CDR3aa: CASSSVTGGLANYGYTF; CDR3nt: TGCGCCAGCAGCTCGGTGACAGGGGGCCTAGCTAACTATGGCTACACCTTC
j_gene: TRBJ2-7; abundance: NA; d_gene: NA; v_gene: TRBV9; CDR3aa: CASSVAPLPRGIGEQYF; CDR3nt: TGTGCCAGCAGCGTCGCCCCCCTCCCCCGGGGAATCGGCGAGCAGTACTTC
j_gene: TRBJ1-6; abundance: NA; d_gene: NA; v_gene: TRBV3-1/TRBV3-2; CDR3aa: CASSQGRNAGGWGSPLHF; CDR3nt: TGTGCCAGCAGCCAAGGGAGGAACGCGGGAGGGTGGGGTTCACCCCTCCACTTT
j_gene: TRBJ1-1; abundance: NA; d_gene: NA; v_gene: TRBV28; CDR3aa: CASSATGTTEAFF; CDR3nt: TGTGCCAGCAGTGCTACAGGGACCACTGAAGCTTTCTTT
j_gene: TRBJ1-2; abundance: once; d_gene: NA; v_gene: TRBV7-2; CDR3aa: CASSSEPRIYGYTF; CDR3nt: TGTGCCAGCAGCTCGGAACCGAGGATCTATGGCTACACCTTC
j_gene: TRBJ2-1; abundance: once; d_gene: TRBD2; v_gene: TRBV10-3; CDR3aa: CAIAGTSGKNEQFF; CDR3nt: TGTGCCATTGCCGGGACTAGCGGGAAAAATGAGCAGTTCTTC
j_gene: TRBJ2-7; abundance: NA; d_gene: NA; v_gene: TRBV29-1; CDR3aa: CSVGEDYEQYF; CDR3nt: TGCAGCGTGGGGGAGGATTACGAGCAGTACTTC